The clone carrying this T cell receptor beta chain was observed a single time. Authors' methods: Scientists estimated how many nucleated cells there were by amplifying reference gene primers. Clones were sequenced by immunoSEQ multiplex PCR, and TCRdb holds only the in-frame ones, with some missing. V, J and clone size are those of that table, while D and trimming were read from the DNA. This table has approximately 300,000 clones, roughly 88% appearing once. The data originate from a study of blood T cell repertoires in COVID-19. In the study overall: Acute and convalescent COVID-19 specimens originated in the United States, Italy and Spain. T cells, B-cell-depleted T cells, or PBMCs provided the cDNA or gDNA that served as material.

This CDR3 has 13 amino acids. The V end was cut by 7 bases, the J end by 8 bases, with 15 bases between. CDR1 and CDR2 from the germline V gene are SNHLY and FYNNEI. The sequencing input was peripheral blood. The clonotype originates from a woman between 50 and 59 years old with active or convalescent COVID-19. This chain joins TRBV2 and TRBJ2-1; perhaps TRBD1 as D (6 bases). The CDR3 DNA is TGTGCCAGCACCCGACAGGTTAGGGATGAGCAGTTCTTC. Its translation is CASTRQVRDEQFF.